These 20 T cell receptor beta chains share one sample of origin, sequenced in a study of blood T cell repertoires in COVID-19. The table came from immunoSEQ multiplex PCR; TCRdb's copy has only in-frame clones and leaves some out. The sample has about 180,000 clones; 75% to 90% are singletons. Sequencing used PBMCs or T cells enriched from blood (not recorded which). The receptors stem from a woman aged 40 to 49 with acute COVID-19.

The gene calls are TRBV2 and TRBJ2-6; TRBD1 agrees at 7 bases. CDR1 and CDR2 (germline): SNHLY, FYNNEI. J lost 4 bases, V lost 4 bases, and 13 bases had no gene match. CDR3 length: 18 residues. CDR3 region: CASSGRRGGASGANVLTF. Here the CDR3 DNA reads TGTGCCAGCAGTGGTAGAAGAGGGGGCGCGTCCGGGGCCAACGTCCTGACTTTC. The complete variable domain, with remaining parts taken from reference TRBV2 and TRBJ2-6, reads EPEVTQTPSHQVTQMGQEVILRCVPISNHLYFYWYRQILGQKVEFLVSFYNNEISEKSEIFDDQFSVERPDGSNFTLKIRSTKLEDSAMYFCASSGRRGGASGANVLTFGAGSRLTVL.

This clone was counted a single time. The J gene is TRBJ1-1, the V gene TRBV7-9; D is perhaps TRBD1 (6 bases). Trimming removed 4 bases at V and 4 bases at J, with 16 bases between. Germline loops: CDR1 SEHNR, CDR2 FQNEAQ (reference sequence). The length of the CDR3 is 15 residues. The CDR3 DNA follows: TGTGCCAGCAGCTCGTTAGAAGGGGGGGTCACTGAAGCTTTCTTT. Translating it yields CASSSLEGGVTEAFF.

The rearrangement joins TRBV9 to TRBJ2-7; TRBD2 aligns across 9 bases. Trimming took 1 base from V and 0 from J; bases not matched to a gene: 14. This CDR3 has 19 residues. The germline V gene encodes CDR1 SGDLS and CDR2 YYNGEE. The CDR3 loop is CASSVIWKREVSSSYEQYF. In DNA form, the CDR3 reads TGTGCCAGCAGCGTAATTTGGAAGCGGGAGGTTTCGAGCTCCTACGAGCAGTACTTC. The variable domain in full, completed from reference TRBV9 and TRBJ2-7, reads DSGVTQTPKHLITATGQRVTLRCSPRSGDLSVYWYQQSLDQGLQFLIQYYNGEERAKGNILERFSAQQFPDLHSELNLSSLELGDSALYFCASSVIWKREVSSSYEQYFGPGTRLTVT.

This clone was seen a handful of times. The chain joins TRBV30 to TRBJ2-1; a possible D gene is TRBD2 (6 bases). The germline V gene encodes CDR1 GTSNPN and CDR2 SVGIG (reference sequence). The CDR3 consists of 14 residues. Trimming stripped 2 bases from V and 4 bases from J, with 12 bases between. This chain's CDR3 is CAWSMGGIYNEQFF. CDR3 nucleotide sequence: TGTGCCTGGAGTATGGGGGGTATATACAATGAGCAGTTCTTC.

This rearrangement joins TRBV2 to TRBJ2-7; 12 bases line up with TRBD1. Germline loops: CDR1 SNHLY, CDR2 FYNNEI. CDR3 length equals 15 residues. J gave up 7 bases and V 2 bases, and 6 bases lay outside the gene matches. The CDR3 reads CASSEPGQGAWEQYF. The DNA of the CDR3 is TGTGCCAGCAGTGAACCGGGACAGGGGGCTTGGGAGCAGTACTTC.

This clone is a singleton in its sample. J is TRBJ2-5 and V is TRBV5-1, with unresolved D. Germline CDR1 is SGHRS and CDR2 is YFSETQ. The CDR3 is 16 residues long. V was clipped by 0 bases and J by 5 bases, with 17 bases between them. CDR3 region: CASSLEELAGSETQYF. For the CDR3, the DNA is TGCGCCAGCAGCTTGGAGGAGTTAGCCGGGTCTGAGACCCAGTACTTC.

The V and J genes are TRBV5-6 and TRBJ2-7, with 12 bases matching TRBD1. The CDR3 contains 18 residues. Losses at the gene ends were 3 bases for V and 3 bases for J; bases not matched to a gene: 13. Germline lookup yields CDR1 SGHDT and CDR2 YYEEEE. Written as DNA, the CDR3 is TGTGCCAGCAGCTCTGAGGGACAGGGGGCGAGATGGGGCTACGAGCAGTACTTC. Protein product: CASSSEGQGARWGYEQYF.

The rearrangement joins TRBV29-1 to TRBJ1-2; weak D call: TRBD1 (5 bases). Between the trimmed V and J ends, which lost 1 base and 4 bases, there was a span of 19 bases. The germline CDR1 and CDR2 sequences are SQVTM and ANQGSEA. This CDR3 has 16 amino acids. The CDR3: CSVEVNPGQGTYGYTF. DNA for the CDR3: TGCAGCGTTGAAGTAAATCCAGGGCAAGGTACCTATGGCTACACCTTC.

CDR3 amino acids: CASSATSQGPHEQFF. CDR3 in DNA: TGTGCCAGCAGCGCGACTAGCCAGGGCCCACATGAGCAGTTCTTC. The J gene is TRBJ2-1, the V gene TRBV9, with 7 bases identical to TRBD2. After removal of 3 bases from V and 8 bases from J, the junction contained 11 bases not matched to a gene. The CDR3 spans 15 residues. CDR1 SGDLS and CDR2 YYNGEE come from the germline V gene.

The rearrangement joins TRBV9 to TRBJ1-6; D gene ambiguous. This CDR3 region has 14 residues. CDR1 is SGDLS and CDR2 is YYNGEE in the germline V gene. The V end was cut by 2 bases, the J end by 8 bases, with 11 bases between. The CDR3 reads CASSVQVGDSPLHF. CDR3 DNA sequence: TGTGCCAGCAGCGTCCAGGTCGGGGATTCACCCCTCCACTTT.

This chain uses TRBV19 with TRBJ1-5; D ambiguous. Germline lookup yields CDR1 LNHDA and CDR2 SQIVND (reference sequence). Trimming shortened V by 3 bases and J by 4 bases, and 13 bases separated the two germline ends. This CDR3 has 15 amino acids. The CDR3 region is CASSISRVPNQPQHF. The CDR3, as DNA: TGTGCCAGTAGTATTAGTCGAGTCCCTAATCAGCCCCAGCATTTT. Looking up the rest from reference TRBV19 and TRBJ1-5 gives the full variable domain: DGGITQSPKYLFRKEGQNVTLSCEQNLNHDAMYWYRQDPGQGLRLIYYSQIVNDFQKGDIAEGYSVSREKKESFPLTVTSAQKNPTAFYLCASSISRVPNQPQHFGDGTRLSIL.

This clone showed up just once. The chain couples TRBV2 to TRBJ1-2; 9 bases line up with TRBD1. After removal of 6 bases from V and 2 bases from J, the junction contained 4 bases not matched to a gene. Germline CDR1 is SNHLY and CDR2 is FYNNEI. The CDR3 has 14 residues. CDR3 DNA: TGTGCCAGCAGAGGGACAGGGAGGAACTATGGCTACACCTTC. Amino acids: CASRGTGRNYGYTF.

J is TRBJ2-1 and V is TRBV5-4; 8 positions match TRBD2. The germline CDR1 and CDR2 sequences are SGHNT and YYREEE (reference sequence). This CDR3 has 14 amino acids. The V and J ends lost 3 bases and 8 bases, in that order; junction bases with no gene match: 7. The DNA of the CDR3 is TGTGCCAGCAGCTCTCCCGGGAGGGAGTATGAGCAGTTCTTC. Protein sequence: CASSSPGREYEQFF.

V and J are TRBV4-1 and TRBJ2-5, with 9 bases identical to TRBD1. CDR1 and CDR2 from the germline V gene are MGHRA and YSYEKL. V shed 1 base, J shed 6 bases, and the junction held 3 bases outside the gene matches. The CDR3 runs to 14 residues. CDR3 DNA sequence: TGCGCCAGCAGCCAAGGGGACAGGGTGAAGACCCAGTACTTC. Protein: CASSQGDRVKTQYF.

In DNA form, the CDR3 reads TGTGCCAGCAGCGCCCAGGGGCAACGGAACACTGAAGCTTTCTTT. Its translation is CASSAQGQRNTEAFF. V usage is TRBV7-9 and J usage is TRBJ1-1; D perhaps matches TRBD1 (6 bases). The CDR3 totals 15 residues. The germline V gene encodes CDR1 SEHNR and CDR2 FQNEAQ (reference sequence). V was shortened by 5 bases and J by 1 base, with 14 bases between the two germline ends.

Only one count was recorded for this clone. The V call is TRBV11-2, the J call TRBJ2-7; maybe TRBD1 (6 bases). V lost 5 bases and J 3 bases, leaving 20 bases between the germline ends. Germline lookup yields CDR1 SGHAT and CDR2 FQNNGV. The CDR3 consists of 16 residues. The CDR3 nucleotides are TGTGCCAGCAGCCCCTCGGGCAGGGGTGGGGACTACGAGCAGTACTTC. Protein: CASSPSGRGGDYEQYF.

This rearrangement joins TRBV18 to TRBJ1-1; maybe TRBD1 (5 bases). The V gene's germline CDR1 is KGHSH and CDR2 LQKENI. This CDR3 is built from 15 residues. V was pared by 3 bases and J by 1 base, with 12 bases between. In DNA form, the CDR3 reads TGTGCCAGCTCACCGCATGGGGGGACGAACACTGAAGCTTTCTTT. Amino acid sequence: CASSPHGGTNTEAFF.

This chain uses TRBV2 with TRBJ2-7, with D possibly matching TRBD1 (5 bases). The CDR3 is 13 amino acids. Germline V lookup: CDR1 SNHLY, CDR2 FYNNEI. Deletions cut 7 bases from V and 0 bases from J, with 10 bases between. CDR3 protein: CASKAGISYEQYF. CDR3 nucleotides: TGTGCCAGCAAGGCAGGGATCTCCTACGAGCAGTACTTC.

This rearrangement joins TRBV6-6 to TRBJ2-3; no clear D gene. This CDR3 spans 17 amino acids. Trimming removed 5 bases at V and 0 bases at J, with 18 bases between. The germline gives CDR1 MNHNY, CDR2 SVGAGI (reference sequence). The CDR3 nucleotides read TGTGCCAGCAGTCAACTCGGAGTCACTGCTAGCACAGATACGCAGTATTTT. It codes for CASSQLGVTASTDTQYF.

The V call is TRBV30, the J call TRBJ2-7; D not certain. Deletions cut 2 bases from V and 7 bases from J, with 6 bases between. Germline loops: CDR1 GTSNPN, CDR2 SVGIG (reference sequence). This CDR3 is built from 10 residues. CDR3 in amino acids: CAWSSQEQYF. CDR3 bases: TGTGCCTGGAGTTCTCAGGAGCAGTACTTC.